This T cell receptor beta chain emerged from a study of T cell responses to AZD1222 COVID-19 vaccine (dated by TCRdb to about 2021). For the study in its entirety: Because spike-specific TCR depth and breadth did not differ between the two schedules, AZD1222 recipients who got a second dose at roughly 4 weeks were pooled with those who got a second dose at roughly 12 weeks. TCR sequencing was performed for about 240 trial participants, of whom around 200 were given two doses of AZD1222 and some 26 were given two doses of MenACWY control vaccine. Trial participants were enrolled into age subgroups of 18-55, 56-69 and 70-plus years, which contained roughly 140, 27 and 60 TCR-sequenced participants, respectively.

The study at large found these results: The vaccine-associated CD4 TCRs covered the entire spike protein, and the dominant responses fell in regions 160-218 and 743-854. Most participants were white British and females outnumbered males, and the authors suggested that clonal diversity may have been underestimated. Because no day 14 peak-response samples were available, the repertoires could be characterized only after the peak T cell response. In the small 56-69-year group, the increase in depth fell short of significance, most likely because of low power. After two AZD1222 doses, both the breadth and the depth of spike-specific TCRs were significantly higher than at day 0 and than in MenACWY recipients. Nearly half of unique spike-specific TCRs reportedly recognized epitopes outside regions mutated in the B.1.351 and B.1.1.7 variants. Conclusions about previously exposed vaccinees are limited, since just five to seven AZD1222 recipients were seropositive for SARS-CoV-2 at baseline.

Comment on this clone: Its antigen is not yet known. Base-call qualities are not available, and no considerably larger clone is one nucleotide away.

The meaning of the sample's time point label: baseline before first vaccination. The vaccinee samples were drawn from two UK trials, COV001 and COV002, one of which was a single-blind randomized controlled phase 2/3 trial testing AZD1222 (ChAdOx1 nCoV-19) in healthy adults. For TCRbeta chain sequencing, PBMC samples were collected from trial participants at day 0 and at day 28 after the second dose. The CDR3 regions of human TCRbeta chains were subjected to immunosequencing. On the authors' methods: TCRs in the repertoires were matched against a reference library of SARS-CoV-2-specific TCRs that had been generated with the MIRA antigen-specificity platform. Breadth was defined as the fraction of unique TCRs that were SARS-CoV-2-associated, and depth was defined as the fraction of total T cells that were SARS-CoV-2-associated. Each spike-specific TCR was assigned to its reactive spike region and to a CD4 or CD8 class using the MIRA data. Log10-transformed breadth and depth values were compared by one-way ANOVA with Sidak's multiple comparisons tests. This is the immuneACCESS table as TCRdb keeps it, with only in-frame sequences that have V and J called. A part of the clones is gone; compared with another copy, unresolved V genes explain less than half, and the rest is unexplained. V, J and clone size reflect that table, while D and trimming were determined from the DNA. The table for this sample lists roughly 70,000 clones; more than 80% of them were counted only once. The top ten clonotypes cover less than 3% of the sample.

From V the trimming removes 4 bases and from J it removes 5 bases, while the gene matches leave 5 bases of the junction unaccounted for. The CDR3, cysteine through phenylalanine, is 14 amino acids long. Only the CDR3 DNA is retained, 42 bases long and in frame from the first base. CDR1 and CDR2 are drawn from the germline V gene: SQVTM, ANQGSEA. The receptor was derived from an adult in good health. Here the chain combines TRBV29-1 and TRBJ1-4, with TRBD1 identical over 9 junction bases. The specimen comprised peripheral blood, sampled on day 0 of AZD1222 vaccination. CDR3 region: CSVGSGTGNEKLFF. The nucleotide sequence reads TGCAGCGTTGGGTCCGGGACAGGGAATGAAAAACTGTTTTTT.